This TCR beta chain originates from a study of T cell responses to AZD1222 COVID-19 vaccine. Study results and limitations: CD4 TCRs linked to vaccination spanned spike, dominating at 160-218 and 743-854.

As for this clone: Its antigen is not identified.

The assay was immunoSEQ multiplex PCR, and TCRdb's table has in-frame clones only and misses some. The data show some 150,000 clones, about 94% seen once. The CDR3 covers 13 residues. Germline V gene lookup returns CDR1 SGHTA and CDR2 FQGNSA. Between the trimmed V and J ends, which lost 2 bases and 7 bases, there was a span of 11 bases. The V and J genes are TRBV7-2 and TRBJ1-2; D is undetermined. Material: peripheral blood, obtained on day 0 of AZD1222 vaccination. The origin of this receptor is an adult in good health. The CDR3 bases are TGTGCCAGCAGCTTATTAGCAAATAGTGGCTACACCTTC. This codes for CASSLLANSGYTF.